The 13 T cell receptor beta chains below all came from one sample that was sequenced in a study of blood T cell repertoires in COVID-19. Profiled with immunoSEQ multiplex PCR; TCRdb holds only in-frame clones, not every one. The table shows approximately 100,000 clones, with around 85% occurring only once. Material: peripheral blood. These receptors were obtained from an elderly man with acute or convalescent COVID-19.

V and J are TRBV29-1 and TRBJ2-6; no reliable D call. This CDR3 is built from 13 residues. Germline CDR1 is SQVTM and CDR2 is ANQGSEA. Trimming took off 8 bases at V and 3 bases at J, with 11 bases between the two ends. The CDR3 sequence is CSITVVGANVLTF. The CDR3 DNA sequence: TGCAGCATAACAGTGGTTGGGGCCAACGTCCTGACTTTC.

The DNA of the CDR3 is TGTGCCAGCAGCTTAGAGCAGGATTCACCCCTCCACTTT. Its translation: CASSLEQDSPLHF. The V and J genes are TRBV7-9 and TRBJ1-6; the D is unclear. V shed 1 base and J shed 8 bases, with 6 bases lying between them. The CDR3 consists of 13 residues. Germline assignment: CDR1 SEHNR and CDR2 FQNEAQ (reference sequence). Supplemented by reference TRBV7-9 and TRBJ1-6, the full variable domain reads DTGVSQNPRHKITKRGQNVTFRCDPISEHNRLYWYRQTLGQGPEFLTYFQNEAQLEKSRLLSDRFSAERPKGSFSTLEIQRTEQGDSAMYLCASSLEQDSPLHFGNGTRLTVT.

This clone occurred once. This chain links TRBV25-1 with TRBJ1-4; 8 positions agree with TRBD1. V lost 4 bases and J lost 8; bases outside the gene matches: 6. Germline values: CDR1 MGHDK, CDR2 SYGVNS. The CDR3 spans 14 residues. The DNA for the CDR3 is TGTGCCAGCAGTGCCGGACAGGGCAAGGAAAAACTGTTTTTT. It is translated as CASSAGQGKEKLFF.

The chain employs TRBV18 and TRBJ2-7; D perhaps matches TRBD1 (5 bases). Germline assignment: CDR1 KGHSH and CDR2 LQKENI. The CDR3 sequence is 14 residues long. V was cut by 5 bases and J by 1 base, with 12 bases left in between. The chain's CDR3 is CASSSDSSSYEQYF. The CDR3 region has the DNA TGTGCCAGCTCATCTGACAGTTCTTCCTACGAGCAGTACTTC.

The chain recombines TRBV5-8 with TRBJ2-1, with 7 nucleotides matching TRBD2. CDR3 size: 17 residues. Trimming removed 3 bases from V and 5 bases from J; junction bases left unmatched: 14. The V gene's germline CDR1 is SGHTS and CDR2 YDEGEE. The CDR3 region has the DNA TGTGCCAGCAGCTACTGGACCGCCGGGGGGAAAAACAATGAGCAGTTCTTC. As protein: CASSYWTAGGKNNEQFF. The whole variable domain, filled in from reference TRBV5-8 and TRBJ2-1, reads EAGVTQSPTHLIKTRGQQATLRCSPISGHTSVYWYQQALGLGLQFLLWYDEGEERNRGNFPPRFSGRQFPNYSSELNVNALELEDSALYLCASSYWTAGGKNNEQFFGPGTRLTVL.

CDR3 loop: CASSPQENTGELFF. The CDR3 coding sequence is TGTGCCAGCAGCCCACAGGAGAACACCGGGGAGCTGTTTTTT. This chain connects TRBV11-3 to TRBJ2-2; possibly TRBD1 for D (5 bases). Germline lookup yields CDR1 SGHNT and CDR2 YENEEA. The V end lost 5 bases, the J end lost 1 base, and 8 bases lay between the germline ends. The CDR3 sequence is 14 residues long.

The chain employs TRBV15 and TRBJ1-1; 7 bases fit TRBD1. The length of the CDR3 is 17 residues. Per germline, CDR1 LNHNV and CDR2 YYDKDF (reference sequence). V lost 0 bases to trimming and J lost 1 base; unmatched junction nucleotides: 8. The CDR3 reads CATSRDDRVIWNTEAFF. CDR3 nucleotide sequence: TGTGCCACCAGCAGAGATGACAGGGTTATATGGAACACTGAAGCTTTCTTT. The full variable domain, completed using reference TRBV15 and TRBJ1-1, is DAMVIQNPRYQVTQFGKPVTLSCSQTLNHNVMYWYQQKSSQAPKLLFHYYDKDFNNEADTPDNFQSRRPNTSFCFLDIRSPGLGDTAMYLCATSRDDRVIWNTEAFFGQGTRLTVV.

V is TRBV5-1 and J is TRBJ2-2; tentative D call: TRBD1 (6 bases). This CDR3 contains 16 residues. Per the germline V gene, CDR1 is SGHRS and CDR2 is YFSETQ. The V end lost 1 base, the J end lost 0 bases, and 10 bases lay between the germline ends. The CDR3 region is CASSLMPGANTGELFF. CDR3 sequence (DNA): TGCGCCAGCAGCTTGATGCCAGGGGCGAACACCGGGGAGCTGTTTTTT.

In DNA, the CDR3 is TGCGCCAGCACAAAGAGCTTGAACACTGAAGCTTTCTTT. This encodes CASTKSLNTEAFF. The chain couples TRBV5-1 to TRBJ1-1; unclear D gene. The V and J ends lost 6 bases and 0 bases respectively, with 9 bases between them. The V gene's germline CDR1 is SGHRS and CDR2 YFSETQ. The CDR3 is made up of 13 amino acids.

This clone was observed a few times. The chain is built from TRBV5-6 and TRBJ1-3; D remains unclear. CDR3 length equals 14 residues. Between the trimmed V and J ends, which lost 4 bases and 4 bases, there was a span of 12 bases. Per germline, CDR1 SGHDT and CDR2 YYEEEE. The CDR3 sequence is CASSPEVYGNTIYF. CDR3 DNA sequence: TGTGCCAGCAGCCCCGAGGTGTACGGAAACACCATATATTTT.

The chain recombines TRBV5-1 with TRBJ2-7; 7 bases match TRBD2. There are 15 residues in the CDR3. Losses at the gene ends were 3 bases for V and 6 bases for J; bases not matched to a gene: 12. Germline V gives CDR1 SGHRS, CDR2 YFSETQ. The CDR3 nucleotides read TGCGCCAGCAGCTCGGGGAGGGCGGGGACCGCCGAGCAGTACTTC. This sequence encodes CASSSGRAGTAEQYF.

V gene TRBV7-9 combines with J gene TRBJ2-3; 7 bases map to TRBD1. With 10 bases clipped from V and 0 bases from J, the junction kept 13 bases outside the gene matches. The CDR3 has 16 amino acids. Germline V gene sequence: CDR1 SEHNR, CDR2 FQNEAQ (reference sequence). CDR3 nucleotides: TGTGCCATAGGTAACGCGGACAGGCCTAGCACAGATACGCAGTATTTT. Translated: CAIGNADRPSTDTQYF.

The rearrangement links TRBV18 to TRBJ2-5; D is undetermined. V was pared by 2 bases and J by 1 base, with 5 bases between. The CDR3 has 13 amino acids. Germline V gene lookup returns CDR1 KGHSH and CDR2 LQKENI. The CDR3 sequence is CASSPNSQETQYF. In DNA, the CDR3 is TGTGCCAGCTCACCAAACAGCCAAGAGACCCAGTACTTC.